The 3 T cell receptor beta chains in this list originate from one sample, sequenced in a study of CD8+ T cells in alopecia areata. Following extraction, RNA underwent reverse transcription to cDNA, which served as the sequencing template. Method: immunoSEQ multiplex PCR; TCRdb's copy keeps in-frame clones and lacks some. The sample carries under 75,000 clones, 45% to 55% recorded once. The sample in question was CD8+ T cells sorted from blood, obtained at week 0. Receptors were obtained from a human donor with alopecia areata.

The rearrangement joins TRBV7-9 to TRBJ2-5; TRBD1 matches 9 bases. V trimming: 2 bases; J trimming: 3 bases; junction bases outside the gene matches: 1. This CDR3 region has 14 residues. Germline V CDR1 and CDR2: SEHNR, FQNEAQ (reference sequence). This chain's CDR3 is CASSLWDREETQYF. For the CDR3, the DNA is TGTGCCAGCAGCTTATGGGACAGGGAAGAGACCCAGTACTTC.

J is TRBJ2-7 and V is TRBV29-1; D is ambiguous. CDR1 is SQVTM and CDR2 is ANQGSEA in the germline V gene. The length of the CDR3 is 14 residues. V was shortened by 1 base and J by 2 bases, with 12 bases between the two germline ends. The CDR3 DNA sequence: TGCAGCGTTGAAGGGGCAGGCGAACCCTACGAGCAGTACTTC. Residues: CSVEGAGEPYEQYF.

V and J are TRBV7-9 and TRBJ1-2; D gene uncertain. Trimming left V 6 bases short and J 7 bases short, with 18 bases between. CDR3 length: 14 residues. Germline values: CDR1 SEHNR, CDR2 FQNEAQ (reference sequence). The CDR3 sequence is CASSQNPDVLGYTF. In DNA form, the CDR3 reads TGTGCCAGCAGTCAGAACCCGGACGTTCTTGGCTACACCTTC.